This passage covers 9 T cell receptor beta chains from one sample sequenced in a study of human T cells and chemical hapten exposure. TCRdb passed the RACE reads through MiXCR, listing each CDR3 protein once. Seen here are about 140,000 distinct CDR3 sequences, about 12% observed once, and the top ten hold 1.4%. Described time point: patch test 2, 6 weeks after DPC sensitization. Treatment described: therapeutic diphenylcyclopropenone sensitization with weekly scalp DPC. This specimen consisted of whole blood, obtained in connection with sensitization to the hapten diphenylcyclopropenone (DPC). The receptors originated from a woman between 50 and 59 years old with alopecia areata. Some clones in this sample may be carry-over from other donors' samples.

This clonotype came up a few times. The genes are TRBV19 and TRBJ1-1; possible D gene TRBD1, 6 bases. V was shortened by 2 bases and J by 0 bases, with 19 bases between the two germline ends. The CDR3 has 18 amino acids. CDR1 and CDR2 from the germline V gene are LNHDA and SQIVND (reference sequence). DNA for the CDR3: TGTGCCAGTAGTATAAGGGAGGGGGGCCCACGACTGAACACTGAAGCTTTCTTT. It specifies CASSIREGGPRLNTEAFF.

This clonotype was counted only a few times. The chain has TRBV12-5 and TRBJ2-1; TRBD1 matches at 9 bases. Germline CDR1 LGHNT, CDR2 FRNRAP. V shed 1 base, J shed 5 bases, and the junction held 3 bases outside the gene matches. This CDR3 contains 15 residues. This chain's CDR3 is CASGLADRGHNEQFF. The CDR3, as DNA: TGTGCTAGTGGTTTGGCGGACAGGGGACACAATGAGCAGTTCTTC.

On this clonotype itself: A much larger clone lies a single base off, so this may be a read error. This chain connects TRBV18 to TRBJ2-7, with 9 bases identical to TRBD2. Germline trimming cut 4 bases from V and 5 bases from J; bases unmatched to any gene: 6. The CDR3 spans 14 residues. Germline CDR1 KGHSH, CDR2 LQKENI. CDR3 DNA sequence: TGTGCCAGCTCACTATCGACTAGCGGCAACGAGCAGTACTTC. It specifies CASSLSTSGNEQYF.

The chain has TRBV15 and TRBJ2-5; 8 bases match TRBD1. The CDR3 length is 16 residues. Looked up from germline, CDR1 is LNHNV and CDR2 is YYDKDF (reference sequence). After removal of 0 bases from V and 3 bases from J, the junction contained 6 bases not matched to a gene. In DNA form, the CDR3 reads TGTGCCACCAGCAGAGATGGTCCAGGGGGCAAAGAGACCCAGTACTTC. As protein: CATSRDGPGGKETQYF.

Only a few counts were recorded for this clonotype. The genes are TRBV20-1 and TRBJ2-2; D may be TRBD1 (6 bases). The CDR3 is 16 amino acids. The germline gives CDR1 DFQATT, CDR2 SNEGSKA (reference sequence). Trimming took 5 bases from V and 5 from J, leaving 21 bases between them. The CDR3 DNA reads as TGCAGTGCTCCGGACAGACAACATCGTAATACCGGGGAGCTGTTTTTT. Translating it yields CSAPDRQHRNTGELFF.

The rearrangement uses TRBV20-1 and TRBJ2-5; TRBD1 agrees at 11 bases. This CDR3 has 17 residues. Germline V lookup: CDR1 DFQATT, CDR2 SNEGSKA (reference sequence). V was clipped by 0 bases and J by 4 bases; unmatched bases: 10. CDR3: CSARDPRRGQGGETQYF. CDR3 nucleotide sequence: TGCAGTGCTAGAGATCCGAGGCGGGGACAGGGGGGAGAGACCCAGTACTTC.

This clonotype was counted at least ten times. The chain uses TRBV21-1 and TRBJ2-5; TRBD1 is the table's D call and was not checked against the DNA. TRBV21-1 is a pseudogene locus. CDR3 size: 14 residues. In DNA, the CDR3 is TGTGCCAGCAGCCCCCGCGGGGGCGACGAGACCCAGTACTTC. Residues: CASSPRGGDETQYF.

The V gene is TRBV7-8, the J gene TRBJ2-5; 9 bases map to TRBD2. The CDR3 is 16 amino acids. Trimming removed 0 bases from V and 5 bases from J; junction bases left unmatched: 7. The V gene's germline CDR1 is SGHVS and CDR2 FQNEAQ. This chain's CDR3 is CASSLAGGRAFETQYF. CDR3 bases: TGTGCCAGCAGCTTAGCGGGCGGGAGGGCCTTTGAGACCCAGTACTTC. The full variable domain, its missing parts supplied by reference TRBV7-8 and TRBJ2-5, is GAGVSQSPRYKVAKRGQDVALRCDPISGHVSLFWYQQALGQGPEFLTYFQNEAQLDKSGLPSDRFFAERPEGSVSTLKIQRTQQEDSAVYLCASSLAGGRAFETQYFGPGTRLLVL.

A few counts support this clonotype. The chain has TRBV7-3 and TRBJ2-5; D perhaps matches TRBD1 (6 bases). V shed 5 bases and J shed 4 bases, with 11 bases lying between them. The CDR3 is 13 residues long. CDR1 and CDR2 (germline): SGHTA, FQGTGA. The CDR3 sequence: CASSLTGTETQYF. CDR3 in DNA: TGTGCCAGCAGCCTCACAGGGACAGAGACCCAGTACTTC.